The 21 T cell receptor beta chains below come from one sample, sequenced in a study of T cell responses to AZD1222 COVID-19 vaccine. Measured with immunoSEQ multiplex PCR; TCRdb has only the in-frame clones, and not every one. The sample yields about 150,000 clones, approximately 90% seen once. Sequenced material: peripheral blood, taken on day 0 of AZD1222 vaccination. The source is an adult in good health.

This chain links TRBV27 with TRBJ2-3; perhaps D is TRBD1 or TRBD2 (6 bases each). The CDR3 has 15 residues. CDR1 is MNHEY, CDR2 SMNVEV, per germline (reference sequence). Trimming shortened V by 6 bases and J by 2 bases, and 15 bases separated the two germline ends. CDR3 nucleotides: TGTGCCAGCAGAAGGGGGGCGGGAATCACAGATACGCAGTATTTT. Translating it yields CASRRGAGITDTQYF.

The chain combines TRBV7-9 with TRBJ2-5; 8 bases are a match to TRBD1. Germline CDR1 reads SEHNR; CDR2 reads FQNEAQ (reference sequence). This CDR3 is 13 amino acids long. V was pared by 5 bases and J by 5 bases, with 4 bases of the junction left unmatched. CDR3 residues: CASSRQGQETQYF. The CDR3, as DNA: TGTGCCAGCAGCCGACAGGGGCAGGAGACCCAGTACTTC.

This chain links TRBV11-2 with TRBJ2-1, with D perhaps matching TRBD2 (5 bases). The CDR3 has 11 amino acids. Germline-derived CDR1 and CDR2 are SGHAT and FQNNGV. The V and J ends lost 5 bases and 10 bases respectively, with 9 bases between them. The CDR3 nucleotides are TGTGCCAGCAGCCCGAGAGGGGAGCAGTTCTTC. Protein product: CASSPRGEQFF. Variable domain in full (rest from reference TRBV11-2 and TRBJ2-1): EAGVAQSPRYKIIEKRQSVAFWCNPISGHATLYWYQQILGQGPKLLIQFQNNGVVDDSQLPKDRFSAERLKGVDSTLKIQPAKLEDSAVYLCASSPRGEQFFGPGTRLTVL.

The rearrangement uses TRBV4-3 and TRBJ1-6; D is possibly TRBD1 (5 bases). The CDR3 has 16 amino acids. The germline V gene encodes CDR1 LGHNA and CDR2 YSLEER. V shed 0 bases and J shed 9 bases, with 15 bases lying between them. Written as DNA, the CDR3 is TGCGCCAGCAGCCAAGAACTCCGCGGGGCGGGTTCACCCCTCCACTTT. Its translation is CASSQELRGAGSPLHF.

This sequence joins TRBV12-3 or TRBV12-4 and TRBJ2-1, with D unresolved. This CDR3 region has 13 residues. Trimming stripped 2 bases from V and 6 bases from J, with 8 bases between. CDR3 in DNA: TGTGCCAGCAGTTTATCCGGAGTCAATGAGCAGTTCTTC. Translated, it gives CASSLSGVNEQFF.

The CDR3 loop reads CASSQESSLAGFGETQYF. CDR3 bases: TGTGCCAGCAGCCAAGAATCGAGTCTAGCGGGATTCGGAGAGACCCAGTACTTC. The chain carries TRBV11-2 and TRBJ2-5; 9 bases agree with TRBD2. This CDR3 has 18 amino acids. V lost 5 bases to trimming and J lost 4 bases; unmatched junction nucleotides: 17. Germline assignment: CDR1 SGHAT and CDR2 FQNNGV.

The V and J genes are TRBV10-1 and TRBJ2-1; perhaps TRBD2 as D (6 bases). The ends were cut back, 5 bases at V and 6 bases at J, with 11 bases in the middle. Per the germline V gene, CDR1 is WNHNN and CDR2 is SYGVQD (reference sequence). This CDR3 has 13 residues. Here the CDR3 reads CASSSVGGNEQFF. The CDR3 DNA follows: TGCGCCAGCAGTTCCGTGGGAGGCAATGAGCAGTTCTTC.

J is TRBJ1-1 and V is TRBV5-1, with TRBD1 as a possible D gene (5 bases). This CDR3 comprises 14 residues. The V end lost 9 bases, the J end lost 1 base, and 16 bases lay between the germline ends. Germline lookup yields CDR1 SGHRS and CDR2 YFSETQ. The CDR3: CATNPGTPNTEAFF. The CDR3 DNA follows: TGCGCCACCAACCCCGGGACTCCGAACACTGAAGCTTTCTTT. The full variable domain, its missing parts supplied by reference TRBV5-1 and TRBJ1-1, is KAGVTQTPRYLIKTRGQQVTLSCSPISGHRSVSWYQQTPGQGLQFLFEYFSETQRNKGNFPGRFSGRQFSNSRSEMNVSTLELGDSALYLCATNPGTPNTEAFFGQGTRLTVV.

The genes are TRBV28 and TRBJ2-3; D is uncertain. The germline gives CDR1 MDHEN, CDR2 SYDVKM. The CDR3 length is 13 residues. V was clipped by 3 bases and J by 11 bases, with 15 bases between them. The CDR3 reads CASSLGPITKQYF. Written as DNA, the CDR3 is TGTGCCAGCAGTTTGGGTCCGATTACCAAGCAGTATTTT.

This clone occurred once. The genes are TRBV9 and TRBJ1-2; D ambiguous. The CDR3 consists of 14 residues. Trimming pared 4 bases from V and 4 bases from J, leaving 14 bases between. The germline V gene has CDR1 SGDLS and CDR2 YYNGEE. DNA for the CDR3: TGTGCCAGCAGCCGCGATTGGGGATCCTATGGCTACACCTTC. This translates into CASSRDWGSYGYTF. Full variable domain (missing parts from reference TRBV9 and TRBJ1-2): DSGVTQTPKHLITATGQRVTLRCSPRSGDLSVYWYQQSLDQGLQFLIQYYNGEERAKGNILERFSAQQFPDLHSELNLSSLELGDSALYFCASSRDWGSYGYTFGSGTRLTVV.

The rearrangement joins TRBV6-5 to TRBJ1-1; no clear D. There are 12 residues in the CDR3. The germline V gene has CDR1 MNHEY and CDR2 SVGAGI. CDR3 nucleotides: TGTGCTTCTCGAGCCATGAACACTGAAGCTTTCTTT. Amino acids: CASRAMNTEAFF.

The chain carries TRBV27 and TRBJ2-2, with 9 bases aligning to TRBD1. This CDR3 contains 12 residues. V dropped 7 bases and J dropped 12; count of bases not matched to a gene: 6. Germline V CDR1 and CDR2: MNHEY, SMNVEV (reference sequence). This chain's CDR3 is CASTTGQGKLFF. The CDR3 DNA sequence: TGTGCCAGCACTACCGGACAGGGGAAGCTGTTTTTT.

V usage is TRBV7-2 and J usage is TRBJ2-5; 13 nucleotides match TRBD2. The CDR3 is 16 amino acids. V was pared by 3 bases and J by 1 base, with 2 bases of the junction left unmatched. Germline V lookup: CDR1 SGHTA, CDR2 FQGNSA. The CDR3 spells CASSFTSGRGQETQYF. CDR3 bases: TGTGCCAGCAGCTTCACTAGCGGGAGGGGCCAAGAGACCCAGTACTTC.

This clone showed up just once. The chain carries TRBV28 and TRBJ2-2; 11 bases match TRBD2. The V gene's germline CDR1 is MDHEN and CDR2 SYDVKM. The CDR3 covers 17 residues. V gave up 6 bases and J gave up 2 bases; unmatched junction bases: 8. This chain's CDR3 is CASSRPGLAVNTGELFF. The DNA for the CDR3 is TGTGCCAGCAGCAGGCCGGGACTAGCGGTTAACACCGGGGAGCTGTTTTTT.

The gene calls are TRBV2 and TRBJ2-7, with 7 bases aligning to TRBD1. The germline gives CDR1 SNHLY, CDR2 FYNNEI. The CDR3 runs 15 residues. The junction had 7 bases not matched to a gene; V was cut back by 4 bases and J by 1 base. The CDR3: CASSGRQGLSYEQYF. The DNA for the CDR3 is TGTGCCAGCAGTGGACGACAGGGATTATCCTACGAGCAGTACTTC.

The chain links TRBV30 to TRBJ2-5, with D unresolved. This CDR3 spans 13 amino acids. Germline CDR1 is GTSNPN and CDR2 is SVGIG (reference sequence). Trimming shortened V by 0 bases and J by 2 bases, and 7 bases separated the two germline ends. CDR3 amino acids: CAWSVRIQETQYF. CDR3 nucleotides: TGTGCCTGGAGTGTTAGGATACAAGAGACCCAGTACTTC.

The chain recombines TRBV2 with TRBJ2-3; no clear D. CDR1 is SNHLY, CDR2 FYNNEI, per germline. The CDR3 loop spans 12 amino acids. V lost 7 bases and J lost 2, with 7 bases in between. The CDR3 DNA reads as TGTGCCAGCACCCAGACCACAGATACGCAGTATTTT. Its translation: CASTQTTDTQYF.

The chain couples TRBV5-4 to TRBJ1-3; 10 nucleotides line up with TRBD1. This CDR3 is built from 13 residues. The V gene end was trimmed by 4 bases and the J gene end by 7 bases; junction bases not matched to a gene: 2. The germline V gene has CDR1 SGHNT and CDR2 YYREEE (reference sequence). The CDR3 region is CASSRQGANTIYF. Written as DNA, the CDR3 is TGTGCCAGCAGCCGACAGGGGGCCAACACCATATATTTT.

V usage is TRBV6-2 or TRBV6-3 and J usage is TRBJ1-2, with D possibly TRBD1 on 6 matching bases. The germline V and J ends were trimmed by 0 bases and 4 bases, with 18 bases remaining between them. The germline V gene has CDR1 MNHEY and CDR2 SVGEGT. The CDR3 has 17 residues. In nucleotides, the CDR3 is TGTGCCAGCAGTTACTCGAATTCAGGGGATAGTCGCTATGGCTACACCTTC. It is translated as CASSYSNSGDSRYGYTF.

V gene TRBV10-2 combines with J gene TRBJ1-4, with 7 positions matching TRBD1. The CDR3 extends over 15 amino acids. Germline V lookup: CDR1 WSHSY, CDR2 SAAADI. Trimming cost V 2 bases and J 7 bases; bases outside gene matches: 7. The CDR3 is CASSEPGQHSEKLFF. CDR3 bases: TGCGCCAGCAGTGAGCCGGGACAGCATTCTGAAAAACTGTTTTTT.

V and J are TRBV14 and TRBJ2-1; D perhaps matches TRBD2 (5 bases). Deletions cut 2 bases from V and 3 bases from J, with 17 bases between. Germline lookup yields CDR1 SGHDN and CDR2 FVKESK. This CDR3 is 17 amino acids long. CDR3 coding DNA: TGTGCCAGCAGCCAACCTTTCGGACTTAGGCTCTACAATGAGCAGTTCTTC. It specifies CASSQPFGLRLYNEQFF.